A single sample is the source of the 10 T cell receptor beta chains below, sequenced in a study of cytomegalovirus exposure and HLA in healthy donors. The repertoire was sequenced with immunoSEQ multiplex PCR; TCRdb's copy has only in-frame clones and lacks some. The profile shows roughly 300,000 clones, around 89% of them singletons. The sample consisted of PBMCs. The source of these receptors is a young woman in good health and CMV-seronegative.

V usage is TRBV6-5 and J usage is TRBJ2-1, with 8 positions matching TRBD2. Germline CDR1 reads MNHEY; CDR2 reads SVGAGI. V lost 6 bases to trimming and J lost 4 bases; unmatched junction nucleotides: 8. The CDR3 consists of 15 residues. CDR3 amino acids: CASRATGGVYNEQFF. The CDR3 DNA sequence: TGTGCCAGCAGGGCCACGGGGGGGGTTTACAATGAGCAGTTCTTC.

The chain combines TRBV10-3 with TRBJ2-7; tentatively, D is TRBD1 (6 bases). The germline V and J ends were trimmed by 3 bases and 4 bases, with 13 bases remaining between them. This CDR3 is built from 14 residues. The germline CDR1 and CDR2 sequences are ENHRY and SYGVKD. The CDR3 bases are TGTGCCATCAGTGATTCCACAGGGAGTTACGAGCAGTACTTC. This codes for CAISDSTGSYEQYF.

The V and J genes are TRBV4-1 and TRBJ1-6; 10 nucleotides agree with TRBD1. Trimming at V came to 1 base and at J to 12 bases, leaving 18 bases not matched to a gene. The CDR3 totals 19 residues. The germline V gene encodes CDR1 MGHRA and CDR2 YSYEKL. The CDR3 nucleotides read TGCGCCAGCAGCCAAGTCCACACCGGGACAGGGGTTAAGGTTGTACCCCTCCACTTT. Its translation: CASSQVHTGTGVKVVPLHF.

The table lists this clone with a count of one. V usage is TRBV4-2 and J usage is TRBJ1-1, with TRBD1 identical over 8 bases. After removal of 2 bases from V and 6 bases from J, the junction contained 5 bases not matched to a gene. Per the germline V gene, CDR1 is LGHNA and CDR2 is YNFKEQ. The length of the CDR3 is 14 residues. CDR3 sequence: CASSQWTGSPEAFF. CDR3 nucleotides: TGTGCCAGCAGCCAATGGACAGGGAGCCCTGAAGCTTTCTTT.

Only a few counts were recorded for this clone. V is TRBV14 and J is TRBJ2-3; D not certain. V lost 1 base and J lost 7, with 9 bases in between. This CDR3 contains 13 residues. The germline V gene encodes CDR1 SGHDN and CDR2 FVKESK. CDR3 in amino acids: CASSQGGSNTQYF. The CDR3 nucleotides read TGTGCCAGCAGCCAAGGAGGCTCGAATACGCAGTATTTT.

CDR3 sequence: CASSVGAGSVQDTQYF. The CDR3, as DNA: TGTGCCAGCAGCGTAGGAGCGGGGAGCGTCCAGGATACGCAGTATTTT. This chain joins TRBV9 and TRBJ2-3, with 7 bases fitting TRBD2. The germline CDR1 and CDR2 sequences are SGDLS and YYNGEE. The junction had 10 bases not matched to a gene; V was cut back by 0 bases and J by 6 bases. This CDR3 has 16 amino acids.

The V gene is TRBV5-1, the J gene TRBJ2-5; 9 nucleotides line up with TRBD1. J was trimmed by 5 bases and V by 3 bases; bases with no gene match: 14. Germline V gives CDR1 SGHRS, CDR2 YFSETQ. This CDR3 is built from 17 residues. The CDR3 coding sequence is TGCGCCAGCAGCTACCCGGACAGGGGAGTCATGAGGGAGACCCAGTACTTC. Translating gives CASSYPDRGVMRETQYF.

The chain joins TRBV5-5 to TRBJ1-1, with 7 positions matching TRBD1. The ends lost 4 bases at V and 2 bases at J; junction bases unmatched: 14. The CDR3 has 17 amino acids. Germline V gives CDR1 SGHKS, CDR2 YYEKEE (reference sequence). The CDR3 is CASSRKTSDRVNTEAFF. CDR3 sequence (DNA): TGTGCCAGCAGCAGGAAGACATCAGACAGGGTTAACACTGAAGCTTTCTTT.

The V gene is TRBV9, the J gene TRBJ1-2; 9 positions agree with TRBD1. CDR3 size: 15 residues. V gave up 4 bases and J gave up 3 bases; unmatched junction bases: 7. Per germline, CDR1 SGDLS and CDR2 YYNGEE. This CDR3 is CASSSGRDRDYGYTF. CDR3 in DNA: TGTGCCAGCAGCTCCGGGAGGGACAGGGACTATGGCTACACCTTC.

The chain joins TRBV2 to TRBJ2-2; D unresolved. The germline V gene encodes CDR1 SNHLY and CDR2 FYNNEI. CDR3 length equals 12 residues. The V end lost 4 bases, the J end lost 6 bases, and 6 bases lay between the germline ends. The CDR3 here is CASSVLSGELFF. The CDR3 bases are TGTGCCAGCAGTGTCCTGTCCGGGGAGCTGTTTTTT.